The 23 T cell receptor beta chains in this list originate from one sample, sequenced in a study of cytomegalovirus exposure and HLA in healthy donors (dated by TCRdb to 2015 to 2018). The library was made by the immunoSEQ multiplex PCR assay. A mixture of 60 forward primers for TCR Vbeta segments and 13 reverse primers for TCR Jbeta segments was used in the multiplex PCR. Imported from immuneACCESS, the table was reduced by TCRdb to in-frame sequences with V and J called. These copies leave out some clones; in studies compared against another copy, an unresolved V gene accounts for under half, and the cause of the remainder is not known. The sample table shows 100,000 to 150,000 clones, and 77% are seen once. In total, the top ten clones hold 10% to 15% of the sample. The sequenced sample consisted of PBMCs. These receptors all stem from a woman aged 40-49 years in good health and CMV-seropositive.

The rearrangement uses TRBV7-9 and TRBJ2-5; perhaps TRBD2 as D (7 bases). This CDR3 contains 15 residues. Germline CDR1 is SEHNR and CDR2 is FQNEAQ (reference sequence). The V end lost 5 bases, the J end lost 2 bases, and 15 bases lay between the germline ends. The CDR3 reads CASSPRRGGQETQYF. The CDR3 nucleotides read TGTGCCAGCAGCCCTCGGAGGGGGGGGCAAGAGACCCAGTACTTC.

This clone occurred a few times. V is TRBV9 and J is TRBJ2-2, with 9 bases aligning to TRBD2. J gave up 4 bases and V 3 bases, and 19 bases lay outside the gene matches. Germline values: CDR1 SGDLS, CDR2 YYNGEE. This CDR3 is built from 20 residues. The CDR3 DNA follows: TGTGCCAGCAGCGCCCCCGGGGGTAGCGGGAGACGGAGGGTCACCGGGGAGCTGTTTTTT. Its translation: CASSAPGGSGRRRVTGELFF.

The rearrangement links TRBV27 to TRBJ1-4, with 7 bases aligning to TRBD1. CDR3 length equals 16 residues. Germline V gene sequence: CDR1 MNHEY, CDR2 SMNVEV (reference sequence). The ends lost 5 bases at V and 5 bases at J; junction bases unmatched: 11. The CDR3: CASSRATSGQNEKLFF. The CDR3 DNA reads TGTGCCAGCAGTCGTGCTACATCGGGACAGAATGAAAAACTGTTTTTT.

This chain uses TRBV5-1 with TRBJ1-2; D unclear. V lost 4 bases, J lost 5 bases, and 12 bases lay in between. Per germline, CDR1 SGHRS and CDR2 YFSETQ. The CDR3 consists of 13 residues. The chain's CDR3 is CASSQTPGYGYTF. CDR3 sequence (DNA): TGCGCCAGCAGCCAGACCCCGGGGTATGGCTACACCTTC.

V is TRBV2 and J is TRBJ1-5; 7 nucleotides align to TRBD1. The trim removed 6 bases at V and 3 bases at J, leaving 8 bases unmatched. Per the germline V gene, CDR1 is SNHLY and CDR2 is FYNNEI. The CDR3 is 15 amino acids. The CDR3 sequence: CASRRDSSSNQPQHF. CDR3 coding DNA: TGTGCCAGCAGGAGGGACAGTTCTTCCAATCAGCCCCAGCATTTT.

The CDR3 nucleotides read TGCGCCAGCAGCGGGACTCTCGAAGAGACCCAGTACTTC. The encoded protein is CASSGTLEETQYF. The V and J genes are TRBV10-1 and TRBJ2-5; a weak D match, TRBD2 (6 bases). CDR3 size: 13 residues. The ends were cut back, 6 bases at V and 3 bases at J, with 11 bases in the middle. Germline V gene lookup returns CDR1 WNHNN and CDR2 SYGVQD (reference sequence).

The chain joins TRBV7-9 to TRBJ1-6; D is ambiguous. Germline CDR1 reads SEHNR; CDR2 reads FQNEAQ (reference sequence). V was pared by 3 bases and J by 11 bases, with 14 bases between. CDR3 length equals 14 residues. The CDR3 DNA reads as TGTGCCAGCAGCTTGGGGAATCCAGCGGCACCCCTCCACTTT. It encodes CASSLGNPAAPLHF.

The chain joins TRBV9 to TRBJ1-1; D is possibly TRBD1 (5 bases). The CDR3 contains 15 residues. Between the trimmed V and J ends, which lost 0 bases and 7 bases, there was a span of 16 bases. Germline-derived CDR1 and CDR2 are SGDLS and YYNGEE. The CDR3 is CASSVDGAGGDEAFF. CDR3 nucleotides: TGTGCCAGCAGCGTAGATGGGGCGGGGGGGGATGAAGCTTTCTTT.

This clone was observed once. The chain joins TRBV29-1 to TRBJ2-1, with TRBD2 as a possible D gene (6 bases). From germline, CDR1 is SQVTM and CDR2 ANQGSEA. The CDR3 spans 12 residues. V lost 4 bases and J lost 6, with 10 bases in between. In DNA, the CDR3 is TGCAGCGTTGTAGGAGGGAGCAATGAGCAGTTCTTC. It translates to CSVVGGSNEQFF.

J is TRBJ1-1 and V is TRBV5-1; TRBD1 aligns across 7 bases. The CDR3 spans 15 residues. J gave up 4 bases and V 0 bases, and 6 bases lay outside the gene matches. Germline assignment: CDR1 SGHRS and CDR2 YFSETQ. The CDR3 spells CASSLGQNRGTEAFF. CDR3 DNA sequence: TGCGCCAGCAGCTTGGGACAAAACAGGGGCACTGAAGCTTTCTTT.

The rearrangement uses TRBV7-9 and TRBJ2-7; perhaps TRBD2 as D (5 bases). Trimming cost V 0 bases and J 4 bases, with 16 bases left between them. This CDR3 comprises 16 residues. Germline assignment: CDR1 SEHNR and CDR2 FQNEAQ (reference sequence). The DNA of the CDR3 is TGTGCCAGCAGCTTAGCGTTGGCTAGCCTTGATTACGAGCAGTACTTC. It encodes CASSLALASLDYEQYF.

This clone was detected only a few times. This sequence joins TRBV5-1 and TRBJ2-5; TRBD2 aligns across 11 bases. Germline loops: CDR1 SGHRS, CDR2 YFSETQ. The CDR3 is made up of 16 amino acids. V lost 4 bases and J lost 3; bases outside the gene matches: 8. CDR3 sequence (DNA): TGCGCCAGCAGCGTTCTAGCGGGAGGTGGGGAAGAGACCCAGTACTTC. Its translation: CASSVLAGGGEETQYF.

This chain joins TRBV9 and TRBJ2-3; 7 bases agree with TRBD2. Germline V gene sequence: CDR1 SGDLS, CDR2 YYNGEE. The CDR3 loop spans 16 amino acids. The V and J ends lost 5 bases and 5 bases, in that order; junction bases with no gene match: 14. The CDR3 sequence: CASSLKREDVIDTQYF. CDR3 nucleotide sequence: TGTGCCAGCAGTCTAAAACGGGAGGACGTTATAGATACGCAGTATTTT.

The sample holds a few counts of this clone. CDR3 loop: CATSRDLASEQYF. CDR3 DNA: TGTGCCACCAGCAGAGATCTGGCTTCCGAGCAGTACTTC. The chain uses TRBV15 and TRBJ2-7; D remains unclear. The CDR3 extends over 13 amino acids. The V end was cut by 0 bases, the J end by 6 bases, with 9 bases between. Per germline, CDR1 LNHNV and CDR2 YYDKDF (reference sequence). The full variable domain, with the rest looked up from reference TRBV15 and TRBJ2-7, is DAMVIQNPRYQVTQFGKPVTLSCSQTLNHNVMYWYQQKSSQAPKLLFHYYDKDFNNEADTPDNFQSRRPNTSFCFLDIRSPGLGDTAMYLCATSRDLASEQYFGPGTRLTVT.

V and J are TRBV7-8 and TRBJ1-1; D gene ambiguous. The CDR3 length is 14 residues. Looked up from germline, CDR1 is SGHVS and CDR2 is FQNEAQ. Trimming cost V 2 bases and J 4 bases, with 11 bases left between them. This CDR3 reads CASSLQDARTEAFF. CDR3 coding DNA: TGTGCCAGCAGCTTACAGGATGCTCGCACTGAAGCTTTCTTT.

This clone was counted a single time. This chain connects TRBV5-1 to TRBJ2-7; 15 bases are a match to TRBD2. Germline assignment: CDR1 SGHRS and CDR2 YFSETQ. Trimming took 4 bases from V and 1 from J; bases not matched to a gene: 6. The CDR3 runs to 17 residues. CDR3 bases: TGCGCCAGCAGCCTGGGACTAGCGGGAGGCGGGTCCTACGAGCAGTACTTC. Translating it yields CASSLGLAGGGSYEQYF. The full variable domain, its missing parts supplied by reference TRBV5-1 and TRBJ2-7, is KAGVTQTPRYLIKTRGQQVTLSCSPISGHRSVSWYQQTPGQGLQFLFEYFSETQRNKGNFPGRFSGRQFSNSRSEMNVSTLELGDSALYLCASSLGLAGGGSYEQYFGPGTRLTVT.

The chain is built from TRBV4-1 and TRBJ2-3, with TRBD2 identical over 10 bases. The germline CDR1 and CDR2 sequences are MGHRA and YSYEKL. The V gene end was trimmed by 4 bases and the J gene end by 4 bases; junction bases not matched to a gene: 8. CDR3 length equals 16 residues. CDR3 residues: CASSPETSGKSDTQYF. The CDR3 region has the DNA TGCGCCAGCAGCCCGGAAACTAGCGGGAAATCAGATACGCAGTATTTT.

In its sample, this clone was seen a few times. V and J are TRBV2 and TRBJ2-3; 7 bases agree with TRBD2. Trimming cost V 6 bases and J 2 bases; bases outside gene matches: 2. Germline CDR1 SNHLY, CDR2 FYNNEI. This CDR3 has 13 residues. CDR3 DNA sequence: TGTGCCAGCAGAGGGACTAACACAGATACGCAGTATTTT. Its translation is CASRGTNTDTQYF.

The CDR3: CASSSRGASEQFF. The CDR3 nucleotides read TGTGCCAGCAGCTCCAGGGGGGCCAGTGAGCAGTTCTTC. The rearrangement links TRBV7-2 to TRBJ2-1, with D possibly matching TRBD1 (7 bases). With 4 bases removed from V and 9 bases from J, the gap between germline ends came to 13 bases. This CDR3 has 13 residues. Germline assignment: CDR1 SGHTA and CDR2 FQGNSA.

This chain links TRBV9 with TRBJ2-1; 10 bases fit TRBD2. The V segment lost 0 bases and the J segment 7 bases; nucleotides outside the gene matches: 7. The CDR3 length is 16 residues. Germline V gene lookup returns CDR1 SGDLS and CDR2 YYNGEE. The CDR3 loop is CASSVVLAGGGNEQFF. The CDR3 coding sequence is TGTGCCAGCAGCGTAGTATTAGCGGGAGGAGGAAATGAGCAGTTCTTC.

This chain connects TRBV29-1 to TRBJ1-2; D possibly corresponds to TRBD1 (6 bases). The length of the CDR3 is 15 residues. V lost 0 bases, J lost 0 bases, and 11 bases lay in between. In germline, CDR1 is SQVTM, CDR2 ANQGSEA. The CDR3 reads CSVEDDWTANYGYTF. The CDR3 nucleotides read TGCAGCGTTGAAGACGACTGGACAGCTAACTATGGCTACACCTTC.

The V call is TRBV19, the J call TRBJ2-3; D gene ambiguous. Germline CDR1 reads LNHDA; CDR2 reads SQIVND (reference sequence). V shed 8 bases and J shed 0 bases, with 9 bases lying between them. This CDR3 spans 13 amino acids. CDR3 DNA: TGTGCCAGTGGGCGCCCTAGCACAGATACGCAGTATTTT. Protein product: CASGRPSTDTQYF.

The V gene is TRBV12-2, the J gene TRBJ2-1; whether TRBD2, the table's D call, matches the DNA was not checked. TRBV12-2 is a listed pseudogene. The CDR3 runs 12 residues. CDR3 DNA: TGTGCAAGTCGCCGAACTAGCTGTGAGCAGTTCTTC. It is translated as CASRRTSCEQFF.